The 27 T cell receptor beta chains given below trace back to one sample, sequenced in a study of glioma-infiltrating T cells after dendritic cell vaccination. Time point noted: after dendritic cell vaccination, including at tumor progression/relapse. Here immunoSEQ multiplex PCR was the method, and the copy in TCRdb shows in-frame clones only, minus some. Of more than 85,000 clones in the sample, 90% were seen once. This material consisted of blood, taken after dendritic cell vaccination. These receptors were taken from a human donor with glioblastoma.

The rearrangement joins TRBV18 to TRBJ2-7, with 8 bases aligning to TRBD2. V lost 4 bases to trimming and J lost 5 bases; unmatched junction nucleotides: 7. Germline CDR1 is KGHSH and CDR2 is LQKENI. There are 14 residues in the CDR3. The CDR3 coding sequence is TGTGCCAGCTCACTCCGACTAGCGCCCCACGAGCAGTACTTC. As protein: CASSLRLAPHEQYF.

A single count supports this clone. This chain uses TRBV12-5 with TRBJ1-1, with unresolved D. V lost 2 bases to trimming and J lost 0 bases, with 10 bases between them. The CDR3 has 15 residues. Germline V CDR1 and CDR2: LGHNT, FRNRAP. The CDR3 nucleotides are TGTGCTAGTGGTTTGCCCCTAGTTATGAACACTGAAGCTTTCTTT. This codes for CASGLPLVMNTEAFF. Together with reference TRBV12-5 and TRBJ1-1, the CDR3 gives the full variable domain: DARVTQTPRHKVTEMGQEVTMRCQPILGHNTVFWYRQTMMQGLELLAYFRNRAPLDDSGMPKDRFSAEMPDATLATLKIQPSEPRDSAVYFCASGLPLVMNTEAFFGQGTRLTVV.

The rearrangement links TRBV30 to TRBJ1-5, with a tentative D call TRBD1 (5 bases). The germline V gene has CDR1 GTSNPN and CDR2 SVGIG (reference sequence). The CDR3 is 15 amino acids. V lost 2 bases and J 0 bases, leaving 11 bases between the germline ends. This chain's CDR3 is CAWSLGDYSNQPQHF. For the CDR3, the DNA is TGTGCCTGGAGTTTGGGGGACTATAGCAATCAGCCCCAGCATTTT.

The rearrangement joins TRBV4-1 to TRBJ2-1; possible D gene TRBD2, 6 bases. V was clipped by 1 base and J by 13 bases, with 23 bases between them. The germline CDR1 and CDR2 sequences are MGHRA and YSYEKL. The CDR3 loop spans 16 amino acids. The CDR3 protein is CASSQAPRLDLGGQFF. The CDR3 coding sequence is TGCGCCAGCAGCCAAGCCCCCCGACTAGATCTGGGGGGACAGTTCTTC.

The V gene is TRBV2, the J gene TRBJ2-1, with a tentative D call TRBD2 (7 bases). V was shortened by 11 bases and J by 2 bases, with 16 bases between the two germline ends. This CDR3 region has 14 residues. Germline assignment: CDR1 SNHLY and CDR2 FYNNEI. The CDR3 spells CAYGGLLPYNEQFF. CDR3 nucleotides: TGTGCCTACGGGGGGCTTTTACCCTACAATGAGCAGTTCTTC.

Points on this clone: At one boundary the junction diverges from the germline segment, which might be a read error. The chain joins TRBV18 to TRBJ2-2, with D uncertain. Looked up from germline, CDR1 is KGHSH and CDR2 is LQKENI. CDR3 length: 15 amino acids. In DNA form, the CDR3 reads TGTGCCAGCTCTCCACAACTGATGAACACCGGGGAGCTGTTTTTT. This sequence encodes CASSPQLMNTGELFF.

This chain links TRBV5-4 with TRBJ2-7; D call uncertain. The CDR3 is made up of 13 amino acids. Trimming pared 5 bases from V and 2 bases from J, leaving 11 bases between. CDR1 and CDR2 from the germline V gene are SGHNT and YYREEE (reference sequence). In DNA, the CDR3 is TGTGCCAGCAGTTTCGGTTCGGCCTACGAGCAGTACTTC. Translating gives CASSFGSAYEQYF.

This clone appeared a few times. The chain uses TRBV5-1 and TRBJ2-1; 8 positions agree with TRBD2. The J segment lost 5 bases and the V segment lost 4 bases, leaving 8 bases of the junction unmatched. Per the germline V gene, CDR1 is SGHRS and CDR2 is YFSETQ. This CDR3 contains 15 residues. Here the CDR3 DNA reads TGCGCCAGCAGCCCCGAAACTAGCGGACACAATGAGCAGTTCTTC. Residues: CASSPETSGHNEQFF. Drawing the rest from reference TRBV5-1 and TRBJ2-1, the complete variable domain is KAGVTQTPRYLIKTRGQQVTLSCSPISGHRSVSWYQQTPGQGLQFLFEYFSETQRNKGNFPGRFSGRQFSNSRSEMNVSTLELGDSALYLCASSPETSGHNEQFFGPGTRLTVL.

The chain links TRBV6-7 to TRBJ2-2, with D possibly being TRBD1 (6 bases). TRBV6-7 is an open reading frame whose function is uncertain. Trimming took 10 bases from V and 1 from J, leaving 25 bases between them. This CDR3 region has 18 residues. CDR3 protein: CATHKVDSLKGNTGELFF. The CDR3 DNA is TGTGCCACCCATAAAGTGGACAGCTTAAAAGGGAACACCGGGGAGCTGTTTTTT.

Comment on this clone: Other DNA sequences within the sample encode an identical CDR3. The rearrangement joins TRBV9 to TRBJ2-1; D is undetermined. This CDR3 contains 12 residues. Trimming cost V 0 bases and J 9 bases, with 7 bases left between them. Per germline, CDR1 SGDLS and CDR2 YYNGEE. CDR3 sequence: CASSVERGEQFF. In DNA form, the CDR3 reads TGTGCCAGCAGCGTAGAACGCGGTGAGCAGTTCTTC.

The chain links TRBV5-6 to TRBJ1-2; unclear D gene. The CDR3 has 13 amino acids. Germline values: CDR1 SGHDT, CDR2 YYEEEE. V lost 0 bases and J lost 5, with 8 bases in between. CDR3 loop: CASSLERRYGYTF. The CDR3 DNA reads TGTGCCAGCAGCTTGGAGCGAAGGTATGGCTACACCTTC.

The rearrangement links TRBV5-1 to TRBJ2-3; 11 bases match TRBD2. Looked up from germline, CDR1 is SGHRS and CDR2 is YFSETQ. CDR3 size: 17 residues. Trimming removed 1 base from V and 6 bases from J; junction bases left unmatched: 10. CDR3 sequence: CASSLMTSGDQRDTQYF. The CDR3, as DNA: TGCGCCAGCAGCTTGATGACTAGCGGGGACCAGCGGGATACGCAGTATTTT.

V is TRBV7-8 and J is TRBJ2-5, with D perhaps TRBD2 (7 bases). The last part of the DNA fits TRBJ2-7 better; the J call may be wrong. This CDR3 is 17 amino acids long. Germline assignment: CDR1 SGHVS and CDR2 FQNEAQ. This CDR3 is CASSMDSLADPDYEQYF. The CDR3, as DNA: TGTGCCAGCAGCATGGACAGCCTAGCGGACCCCGACTACGAGCAGTACTTC.

This clone appeared once. This sequence joins TRBV29-1 and TRBJ2-5, with 7 bases fitting TRBD1. The ends lost 1 base at V and 6 bases at J; junction bases unmatched: 5. Per germline, CDR1 SQVTM and CDR2 ANQGSEA. The CDR3 loop spans 13 amino acids. CDR3 sequence: CSVEGQGLQTQYF. DNA of the CDR3: TGCAGCGTTGAAGGACAGGGTCTACAGACCCAGTACTTC.

The chain recombines TRBV29-1 with TRBJ1-1; 7 bases line up with TRBD1. Germline lookup yields CDR1 SQVTM and CDR2 ANQGSEA. Trimming at V came to 6 bases and at J to 4 bases, leaving 5 bases not matched to a gene. The CDR3 length is 12 residues. The CDR3 sequence: CSVTGFGTEAFF. The CDR3 nucleotides are TGCAGCGTGACAGGGTTCGGCACTGAAGCTTTCTTT.

The chain carries TRBV2 and TRBJ2-7, with D perhaps matching TRBD1 (5 bases). This CDR3 region has 12 residues. Trimming took 4 bases from V and 4 from J, leaving 8 bases between them. Germline V gene data show CDR1 as SNHLY and CDR2 as FYNNEI. The CDR3 nucleotides are TGTGCCAGCAGTGCTCAGGGATACGAGCAGTACTTC. Translation: CASSAQGYEQYF.

Only a few counts were recorded for this clone. The V gene is TRBV7-9, the J gene TRBJ2-4; weak D call: TRBD1 (6 bases). The V gene lost 4 bases and the J gene lost 1 base, with 14 bases spanning the gap. This CDR3 contains 16 residues. CDR1 and CDR2 (germline): SEHNR, FQNEAQ (reference sequence). The CDR3 DNA follows: TGTGCCAGCAGCTGGTCAGGGGCGACTGCCAAAAACATTCAGTACTTC. Encoded protein: CASSWSGATAKNIQYF.

The rearrangement joins TRBV7-8 to TRBJ2-7; TRBD1 is a possible D gene (5 bases). The germline CDR1 and CDR2 sequences are SGHVS and FQNEAQ. The V and J ends lost 5 bases and 1 base respectively, with 15 bases between them. The CDR3 is 15 residues long. This CDR3 reads CASSKQEFGSYEQYF. CDR3 bases: TGTGCCAGCAGCAAACAGGAGTTTGGATCCTACGAGCAGTACTTC.

The chain links TRBV6-6 to TRBJ2-7; 9 bases fit TRBD1. After removal of 7 bases from V and 0 bases from J, the junction contained 7 bases not matched to a gene. Germline assignment: CDR1 MNHNY and CDR2 SVGAGI (reference sequence). The CDR3 has 15 residues. The CDR3 spells CASKLGTGSSYEQYF. CDR3 in DNA: TGTGCCAGCAAACTGGGGACAGGGAGCTCCTACGAGCAGTACTTC.

This rearrangement joins TRBV5-1 to TRBJ2-2; TRBD1 matches at 8 bases. V dropped 4 bases and J dropped 1; count of bases not matched to a gene: 3. The CDR3 covers 15 residues. Per germline, CDR1 SGHRS and CDR2 YFSETQ. The CDR3 reads CASSTGQGNTGELFF. The CDR3 bases are TGCGCCAGCAGCACCGGACAGGGGAACACCGGGGAGCTGTTTTTT.

The J gene is TRBJ1-4, the V gene TRBV6-1; D is possibly TRBD1 (5 bases). CDR3 size: 15 residues. Germline assignment: CDR1 MNHNS and CDR2 SASEGT. V shed 7 bases and J shed 0 bases, with 12 bases lying between them. CDR3 in DNA: TGTGCCAGCAATAAACCGACAGCAACTAATGAAAAACTGTTTTTT. This gives the protein CASNKPTATNEKLFF.

V is TRBV7-8 and J is TRBJ2-2, with TRBD2 matching 10 bases. The germline gives CDR1 SGHVS, CDR2 FQNEAQ. V lost 5 bases and J lost 7; bases outside the gene matches: 16. There are 18 residues in the CDR3. The CDR3 nucleotides read TGTGCCAGCAGCCCACTGGGAACTAGCGGGAAGTACGGCGGGGAGCTGTTTTTT. The encoded protein is CASSPLGTSGKYGGELFF.

The chain joins TRBV2 to TRBJ2-7; 11 bases line up with TRBD2. J lost 5 bases, V lost 6 bases, and 9 bases had no gene match. In germline, CDR1 is SNHLY, CDR2 FYNNEI. The CDR3 extends over 15 amino acids. The CDR3 protein is CASRATSGSIHEQYF. The CDR3 DNA is TGTGCCAGCAGAGCTACTAGCGGGAGTATCCACGAGCAGTACTTC.

This clone was counted a few times. This chain uses TRBV5-5 with TRBJ1-1; perhaps TRBD1 as D (5 bases). The V end lost 4 bases, the J end lost 1 base, and 11 bases lay between the germline ends. Germline assignment: CDR1 SGHKS and CDR2 YYEKEE (reference sequence). CDR3 length: 14 amino acids. The CDR3 is CASSRLDRNTEAFF. The CDR3 DNA reads TGTGCCAGCAGCAGACTAGACAGGAACACTGAAGCTTTCTTT.

V usage is TRBV29-1 and J usage is TRBJ2-5; D might be TRBD2 (5 bases). Germline assignment: CDR1 SQVTM and CDR2 ANQGSEA. V lost 5 bases and J lost 3, with 7 bases in between. The CDR3 has 11 amino acids. CDR3 region: CSVREKETQYF. For the CDR3, the DNA is TGCAGCGTTCGGGAAAAAGAGACCCAGTACTTC.

The chain carries TRBV7-8 and TRBJ2-7; TRBD2 matches at 7 bases. J was trimmed by 3 bases and V by 1 base; bases with no gene match: 6. CDR3 size: 15 residues. From germline, CDR1 is SGHVS and CDR2 FQNEAQ. The chain's CDR3 is CASSLEGGPFYEQYF. CDR3 DNA: TGTGCCAGCAGCTTAGAGGGAGGGCCGTTCTACGAGCAGTACTTC. The full variable domain, its missing parts supplied by reference TRBV7-8 and TRBJ2-7, is GAGVSQSPRYKVAKRGQDVALRCDPISGHVSLFWYQQALGQGPEFLTYFQNEAQLDKSGLPSDRFFAERPEGSVSTLKIQRTQQEDSAVYLCASSLEGGPFYEQYFGPGTRLTVT.

The chain couples TRBV11-2 to TRBJ1-1; 10 nucleotides line up with TRBD1. This CDR3 has 15 amino acids. V lost 5 bases to trimming and J lost 2 bases; unmatched junction nucleotides: 5. Germline V gives CDR1 SGHAT, CDR2 FQNNGV. The CDR3 DNA sequence: TGTGCCAGCAGCCTAGGACAGGGGGATAACACTGAAGCTTTCTTT. Residues: CASSLGQGDNTEAFF.